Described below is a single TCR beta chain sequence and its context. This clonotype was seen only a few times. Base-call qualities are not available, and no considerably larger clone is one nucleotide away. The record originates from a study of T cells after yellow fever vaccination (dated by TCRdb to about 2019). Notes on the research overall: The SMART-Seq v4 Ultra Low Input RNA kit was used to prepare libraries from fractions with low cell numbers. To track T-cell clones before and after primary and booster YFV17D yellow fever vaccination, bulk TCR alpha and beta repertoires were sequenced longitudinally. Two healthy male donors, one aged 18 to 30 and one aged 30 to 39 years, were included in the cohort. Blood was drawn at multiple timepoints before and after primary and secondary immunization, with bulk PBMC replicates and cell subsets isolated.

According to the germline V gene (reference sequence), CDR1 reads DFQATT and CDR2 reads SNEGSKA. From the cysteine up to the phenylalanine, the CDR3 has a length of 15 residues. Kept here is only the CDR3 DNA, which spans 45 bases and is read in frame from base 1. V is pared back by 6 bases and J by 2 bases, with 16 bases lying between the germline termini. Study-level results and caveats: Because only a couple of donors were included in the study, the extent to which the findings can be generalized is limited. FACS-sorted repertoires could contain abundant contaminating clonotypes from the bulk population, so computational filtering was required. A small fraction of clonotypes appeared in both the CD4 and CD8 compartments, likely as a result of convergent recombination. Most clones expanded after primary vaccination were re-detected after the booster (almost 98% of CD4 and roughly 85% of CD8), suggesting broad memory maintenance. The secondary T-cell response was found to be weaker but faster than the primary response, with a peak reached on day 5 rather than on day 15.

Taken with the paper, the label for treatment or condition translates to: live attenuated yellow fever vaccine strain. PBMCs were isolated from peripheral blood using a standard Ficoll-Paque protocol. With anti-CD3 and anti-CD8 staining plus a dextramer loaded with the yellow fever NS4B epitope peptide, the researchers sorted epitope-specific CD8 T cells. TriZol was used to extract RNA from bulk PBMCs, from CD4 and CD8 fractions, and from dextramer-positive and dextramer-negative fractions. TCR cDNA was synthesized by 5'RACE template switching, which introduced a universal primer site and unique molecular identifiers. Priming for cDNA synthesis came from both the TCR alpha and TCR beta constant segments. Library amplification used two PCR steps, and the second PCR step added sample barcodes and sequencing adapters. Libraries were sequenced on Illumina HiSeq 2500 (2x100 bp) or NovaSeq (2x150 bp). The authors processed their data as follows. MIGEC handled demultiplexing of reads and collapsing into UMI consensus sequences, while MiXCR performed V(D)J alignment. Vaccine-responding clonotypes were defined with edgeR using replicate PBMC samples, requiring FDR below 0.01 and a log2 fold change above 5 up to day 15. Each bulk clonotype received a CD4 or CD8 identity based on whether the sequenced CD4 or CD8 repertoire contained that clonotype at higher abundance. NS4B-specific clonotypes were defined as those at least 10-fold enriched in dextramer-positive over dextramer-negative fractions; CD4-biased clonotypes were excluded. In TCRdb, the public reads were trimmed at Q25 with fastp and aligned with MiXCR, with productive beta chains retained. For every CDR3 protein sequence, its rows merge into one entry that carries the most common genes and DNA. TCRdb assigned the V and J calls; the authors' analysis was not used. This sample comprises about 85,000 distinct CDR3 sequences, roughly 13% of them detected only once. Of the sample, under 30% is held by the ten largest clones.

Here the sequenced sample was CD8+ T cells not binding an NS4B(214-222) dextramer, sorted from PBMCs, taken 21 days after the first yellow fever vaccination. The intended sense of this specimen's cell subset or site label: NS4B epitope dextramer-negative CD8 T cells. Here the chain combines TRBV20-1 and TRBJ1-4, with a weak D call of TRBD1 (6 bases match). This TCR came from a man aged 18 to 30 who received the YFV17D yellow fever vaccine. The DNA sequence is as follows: TGCAGTGCCAAGCCAAACAGGGTCACTAATGAAAAACTGTTTTTT. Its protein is CSAKPNRVTNEKLFF.